Listed below are T cell receptor beta chains from one sample, sequenced in a study of cytomegalovirus exposure and HLA in healthy donors. The data were produced by immunoSEQ multiplex PCR, yet TCRdb's version contains in-frame clones alone and is incomplete. The sample holds 150,000 to 200,000 clones, around 82% seen once. Sequenced input: PBMCs. These receptors were taken from a woman between 18 and 29 years old in good health and CMV-seropositive. Both conserved end residues are part of each CDR3. A D gene is named only where the DNA matches it firmly. Part of the rows lack a size; the others show once, few, many or a class for expanded clones.

D gene	V gene	CDR3 length	J gene	clone size	CDR3 DNA	CDR3 protein
TRBD1	TRBV28	15	TRBJ2-7	-	TGTGCCAGCGGGGCGGGACAGGTCAAAATTTACGAGCAGTACTTC	CASGAGQVKIYEQYF
-	TRBV7-9	14	TRBJ1-4	-	TGTGCCAGCAAGGTGCCAGGGGTTAATGAAAAACTGTTTTTT	CASKVPGVNEKLFF
TRBD1	TRBV19	16	TRBJ2-1	once	TGTGCCAGTAGGAGAGACCGGGACAGGGCGAACAATGAGCAGTTCTTC	CASRRDRDRANNEQFF
-	TRBV4-1	14	TRBJ2-5	-	TGCGCCAGCAGCCTCCCCGGGTCCAAAGAGACCCAGTACTTC	CASSLPGSKETQYF
-	TRBV2	14	TRBJ1-1	-	TGTGCCAGGGAGACAGCCTCTTGGGACACTGAAGCTTTCTTT	CARETASWDTEAFF
-	TRBV7-9	12	TRBJ1-6	once	TGTGCCGGCCAGGGTAATAATTCACCCCTCCACTTT	CAGQGNNSPLHF
-	TRBV4-2	14	TRBJ2-5	-	TGTGCCAGCAGCCAAGAGAGGGGGTGGGAGACCCAGTACTTC	CASSQERGWETQYF
TRBD1	TRBV5-1	14	TRBJ2-2	-	TGCGCCAGCAGCATGACAGGGACCACCGGGGAGCTGTTTTTT	CASSMTGTTGELFF
-	TRBV10-3	15	TRBJ1-2	-	TGTGCCATCAGTGGGTGGACAGACTCAAACTATGGCTACACCTTC	CAISGWTDSNYGYTF
TRBD2	TRBV5-6	14	TRBJ2-7	few	TGTGCCAGCAGCTGGGGAGGGGCGAGCTACGAGCAGTACTTC	CASSWGGASYEQYF
-	TRBV4-1	14	TRBJ1-2	once	TGCGCCAGCAGCCTCGGGTCGGCAGTCTATGGCTACACCTTC	CASSLGSAVYGYTF
-	TRBV6-1	14	TRBJ1-2	few	TGTGCCAGCAGTGTAAGGGGGGGGACCATGGGCTACACCTTC	CASSVRGGTMGYTF
TRBD1	TRBV11-2	17	TRBJ1-2	-	TGTGCCAGCCGGAACTCTAAGGCTACAGGGGCCAACTATGGCTACACCTTC	CASRNSKATGANYGYTF
TRBD2	TRBV2	15	TRBJ2-3	-	TGTGCCAGCCGGAGAACTAGCGGGGCCACAGATACGCAGTATTTT	CASRRTSGATDTQYF
TRBD2	TRBV5-4	16	TRBJ2-7	-	TGTGCCAGCAGCCAGGGGGGGACTAGCGGAACCTACGAGCAGTACTTC	CASSQGGTSGTYEQYF
TRBD1	TRBV5-6	14	TRBJ1-1	-	TGTGCCAGCAGCTTGGGGGACAGGGGGCTGTTGGCTTTCTTT	CASSLGDRGLLAFF
TRBD1	TRBV5-1	15	TRBJ2-1	-	TGCGCCAGCCGACTTACGACAGGGATCCGCAATGAGCAGTTCTTC	CASRLTTGIRNEQFF
-	TRBV10-3	11	TRBJ1-2	-	TGTGCCATCAATCCGGGTTATGGCTACACCTTC	CAINPGYGYTF
-	TRBV7-2	13	TRBJ1-1	-	TGTGCCAGCAGCTTAGGGGGCCGGACTGAAGCTTTCTTT	CASSLGGRTEAFF
-	TRBV2	15	TRBJ2-2	few	TGTGCCAGCAGTACGAGGGGACTGAACACCGGGGAGCTGTTTTTT	CASSTRGLNTGELFF
-	TRBV6-5	13	TRBJ1-3	-	TGTGCCAGCAGTTTAGCCTCTGGAAACACCATATATTTT	CASSLASGNTIYF
TRBD1	TRBV2	12	TRBJ1-6	few	TGTGCCAGTACAGGGGGTCGTTCACCCCTCCACTTT	CASTGGRSPLHF
-	TRBV7-2	15	TRBJ1-2	-	TGTGCCAGCAGCAAAGGGGGGGGCGTGATCTTTGGCTACACCTTC	CASSKGGGVIFGYTF
-	TRBV20-1	11	TRBJ1-4	-	TGCAGTGCCGTATGGCATGAAAAACTGTTTTTT	CSAVWHEKLFF
-	TRBV11-1	13	TRBJ1-6	-	TGTGCCAGCAGCTTCAGTCAGGGGTCACCCCTCCACTTT	CASSFSQGSPLHF
-	TRBV4-1	14	TRBJ2-7	-	TGCGCCAGCAGCCAAGTCGGGGAGAGTGACGAGCAGTACTTC	CASSQVGESDEQYF
TRBD2	TRBV14	13	TRBJ2-2	-	TGTGCCAGCAGCAGACTAGCGGCCGGGGAGCTGTTTTTT	CASSRLAAGELFF
-	TRBV10-3	19	TRBJ1-1	-	TGTGCCATCAGTGAGTCTCAGTGGGCGCCCACGACAGGGAACACTGAAGCTTTCTTT	CAISESQWAPTTGNTEAFF
-	TRBV5-1	16	TRBJ1-1	-	TGCGCCAGCAGCCAGATGCCGGGGGACCTGAACACTGAAGCTTTCTTT	CASSQMPGDLNTEAFF
TRBD1	TRBV5-4	16	TRBJ2-4	-	TGTGCCAGCAGCTTGTCAGGGGGCAAGACCAAAAACATTCAGTACTTC	CASSLSGGKTKNIQYF
-	TRBV6-1	13	TRBJ2-7	-	TGTGCCAGCAGTGTCAACAGAGCCTACGAGCAGTACTTC	CASSVNRAYEQYF
TRBD1	TRBV5-4	16	TRBJ1-6	-	TGTGCCAGCAGCTTGGCCGGGACAGTCATTGATTCACCCCTCCACTTT	CASSLAGTVIDSPLHF
TRBD2	TRBV4-1	16	TRBJ2-2	-	TGCGCCAGCAGCCACCCTAGCGGGGGGAACACCGGGGAGCTGTTTTTT	CASSHPSGGNTGELFF
TRBD1	TRBV10-3	15	TRBJ1-2	-	TGTGCCATCAGTGAAGAAGCGGGACAGGGCTATGGCTACACCTTC	CAISEEAGQGYGYTF
TRBD1	TRBV27	16	TRBJ1-4	-	TGTGCCAGCAGTTTAATCAGGGGACAGGGAAATGAAAAACTGTTTTTT	CASSLIRGQGNEKLFF
-	TRBV5-1	14	TRBJ1-2	-	TGCGCCAGCAGACCGAGCACAGGGCAACGTGGCTACACCTTC	CASRPSTGQRGYTF
TRBD1	TRBV2	15	TRBJ2-7	-	TGTGCCAGCAGCGTCCGGGACAGGACCCCCTACGAGCAGTACTTC	CASSVRDRTPYEQYF
TRBD1	TRBV27	13	TRBJ1-1	-	TGTGCCAGCAGTGAACAGGGGCGGACTGAAGCTTTCTTT	CASSEQGRTEAFF
TRBD1	TRBV7-3	13	TRBJ1-2	-	TGTGCCAGCAGCCTGACAGGGACCTATGGCTACACCTTC	CASSLTGTYGYTF
-	TRBV7-3	14	TRBJ1-2	few	TGTGCCAGCAGCGCCCGCGGGGGGAAGGAAGGCTACACCTTC	CASSARGGKEGYTF
-	TRBV7-6	15	TRBJ2-7	-	TGTGCCAGCAGCTCAGCGATGCATGGGGCTTACGAGCAGTACTTC	CASSSAMHGAYEQYF
TRBD2	TRBV6-5	14	TRBJ2-7	-	TGTGCCAGTCAAGAAGCGGGGTCGCTCTACGAGCAGTACTTC	CASQEAGSLYEQYF
-	TRBV4-2	15	TRBJ2-5	-	TGTGCCAGCAGCCAAGGAGTGGCTCAGGAAGAGACCCAGTACTTC	CASSQGVAQEETQYF
-	TRBV29-1	12	TRBJ1-1	-	TGCAGCGTTGGGGGGCTGGGCACTGAAGCTTTCTTT	CSVGGLGTEAFF
TRBD2	TRBV19	14	TRBJ2-1	-	TGTGCCAGTACCCCTGGCGGGGGGGCTTATGAGCAGTTCTTC	CASTPGGGAYEQFF
-	TRBV15	13	TRBJ2-1	-	TGTGCCACCAGCAGACCGGACACGAGCGTGCAGTTCTTC	CATSRPDTSVQFF
-	TRBV7-8	13	TRBJ1-1	-	TGTGCCAGCAGCTTAGGGGGAGACACTGAAGCTTTCTTT	CASSLGGDTEAFF